This TCR beta chain was recovered during a study of identical twins. TCRdb analysed the 5' RACE reads with MiXCR anew, one entry per CDR3 protein. The table has just under 650,000 distinct CDR3 sequences, less than 9% seen once. Germline CDR1 reads LGHDT; CDR2 reads YNNKEL (reference sequence). Trimming pared 1 base from V and 11 bases from J, leaving 11 bases between. The CDR3 runs 12 residues. This clonotype was seen ten or more times. Separately, the same data were catalogued under a study of yellow fever vaccine responses in identical twins.

Sequencing was performed on PBMCs. This clonotype was obtained from a woman aged 18-29 years in good health. The V gene is TRBV3-1, the J gene TRBJ2-5; TRBD2 is a possible D gene (5 bases). This CDR3 reads CASSQVETKQYF. The CDR3 DNA follows: TGTGCCAGCAGCCAAGTCGAGACTAAACAGTACTTC.